Below, 20 T cell receptor beta chains from the same sample are listed, as sequenced in a study of CD8+CD57+ T cells in acquired aplastic anemia. Researchers used genomic DNA as the template to profile TCR beta VDJ and CDR3. TCRdb reanalysed the reads using MiXCR and keeps one entry per CDR3 protein. Of around 250,000 distinct CDR3 sequences listed, 65% to 90% are singletons. The patients chosen for sequencing had shown expansion of CD8+CD57+ cells (detected by flow cytometry). Material for sequencing was sorted CD4+, CD8+, or CD8+CD57+ T cells (not recorded which) from PBMCs. These receptors came from a human donor with aplastic anemia.

This sequence joins TRBV12-3 or TRBV12-4 and TRBJ2-3; tentatively, D is TRBD1 (5 bases). This CDR3 spans 14 amino acids. V lost 6 bases to trimming and J lost 6 bases, with 16 bases between them. Here the CDR3 DNA reads TGTGCCAGCAGACAGGCTAGTGAGCCCGATACGCAGTATTTT. Translated: CASRQASEPDTQYF.

A remark on this clonotype: The final CDR3 position lacks the conserved phenylalanine or tryptophan, pointing to a likely read error. Because the CDR3's place on the DNA is in doubt, the DNA is left out and the CDR3 is given as listed by TCRdb. This rearrangement joins TRBV15 to TRBJ1-2. Germline assignment: CDR1 LNHNV and CDR2 YYDKDF (reference sequence). The CDR3 has 16 amino acids, counting both end residues. The CDR3 here is CATSSRSSELAHYYTL.

This clonotype was observed a single time. The chain has TRBV9 and TRBJ2-7; D perhaps matches TRBD2 (6 bases). Germline V gene data show CDR1 as SGDLS and CDR2 as YYNGEE. V lost 3 bases and J 8 bases, leaving 24 bases between the germline ends. This CDR3 has 16 amino acids. The CDR3 region is CASSAPLAAGLDKQYV. CDR3 sequence (DNA): TGTGCCAGCAGCGCCCCCTTAGCGGCGGGGCTAGACAAGCAGTACGTC.

This clonotype was picked up a small number of times. Because the CDR3's place on the DNA is in doubt, the DNA is left out and the CDR3 is given as listed by TCRdb. The gene calls are TRBV9 and TRBJ1-2. The germline CDR1 and CDR2 sequences are SGDLS and YYNGEE. The CDR3 is 16 amino acids in total, end residues counted. The CDR3 loop reads CASGGAGNMQYFGYTF.

The sample holds one count of this clonotype. This chain uses TRBV11-2 with TRBJ1-1; TRBD1 might be the D (5 bases). V was pared by 5 bases and J by 1 base, with 14 bases between. Germline V CDR1 and CDR2: SGHAT, FQNNGV. The CDR3 runs to 15 residues. The CDR3 region is CASSHTQERNTEAFF. The CDR3 DNA reads as TGTGCCAGCAGCCATACACAGGAGAGGAACACTGAAGCTTTCTTT.

This rearrangement joins TRBV19 to TRBJ1-1; D is unclear. With 6 bases removed from V and 3 bases from J, the gap between germline ends came to 11 bases. The germline CDR1 and CDR2 sequences are LNHDA and SQIVND (reference sequence). CDR3 size: 13 residues. CDR3 bases: TGTGCCAGTAGCCTGTTTTTACACACTGAAGCTTTCTTT. It translates to CASSLFLHTEAFF. Full variable domain (rest looked up from reference TRBV19 and TRBJ1-1): DGGITQSPKYLFRKEGQNVTLSCEQNLNHDAMYWYRQDPGQGLRLIYYSQIVNDFQKGDIAEGYSVSREKKESFPLTVTSAQKNPTAFYLCASSLFLHTEAFFGQGTRLTVV.

With regard to this clonotype: One end of the junction is discordant with germline, which a read error may explain. The chain carries TRBV7-8 and TRBJ2-3; D might be TRBD2 (5 bases). The CDR3 totals 14 residues. Germline V gives CDR1 SGHVS, CDR2 FQNEAQ. CDR3: CASSPGGAAATQDF. In nucleotides, the CDR3 is TGTGCCAGCAGCCCCGGCGGAGCGGCAGCTACGCAAGATTTT. Using reference TRBV7-8 and TRBJ2-3 for the parts outside the CDR3, the full variable domain is GAGVSQSPRYKVAKRGQDVALRCDPISGHVSLFWYQQALGQGPEFLTYFQNEAQLDKSGLPSDRFFAERPEGSVSTLKIQRTQQEDSAVYLCASSPGGAAATQDFGPGTRLTVL.

This clonotype was observed once. Here the CDR3 omits its conserved ending phenylalanine or tryptophan, so a read error is the likely source. This rearrangement joins TRBV7-8 to TRBJ1-6; D unclear. The CDR3 covers 13 residues. Deletions cut 6 bases from V and 14 bases from J, with 17 bases between. Germline CDR1 SGHVS, CDR2 FQNEAQ. The CDR3 DNA reads TGTGCCAGCAGTGTAGGACCCAATTCCGCCCTCCACTGT. Its translation: CASSVGPNSALHC.

Concerning this clonotype: The CDR3 ends on some other residue instead of the conserved phenylalanine or tryptophan, so this is likely a read error. The DNA is omitted, as the CDR3 cannot be located on it reliably, and the CDR3 follows TCRdb's listing. The rearrangement joins TRBV19 to TRBJ2-1; the DNA was not used to check the table's D call, TRBD1. Germline V CDR1 and CDR2: LNHDA, SQIVND (reference sequence). The CDR3 extends over 15 residues, inclusive of both ends. This CDR3 is CASSEQGYTQPQHFG.

As for this clonotype: The CDR3 ends on some other residue instead of the conserved phenylalanine or tryptophan, so this is likely a read error. The DNA is omitted, as the CDR3 cannot be located on it reliably, and the CDR3 follows TCRdb's listing. This sequence joins TRBV7-9 and TRBJ2-5; TRBD2 is the table's D call, not checked against the DNA. The CDR3 is 14 amino acids long, termini counted. Per germline, CDR1 SEHNR and CDR2 FQNEAQ (reference sequence). The CDR3 sequence is CASEVAASGGTEYL.

This clonotype was seen only a few times. The V and J genes are TRBV11-2 and TRBJ2-3, with TRBD2 matching 9 bases. The CDR3 sequence is 14 residues long. Germline-derived CDR1 and CDR2 are SGHAT and FQNNGV. V lost 4 bases to trimming and J lost 6 bases; unmatched junction nucleotides: 5. CDR3 amino acids: CASSWAGGSDTQYF. CDR3 nucleotide sequence: TGTGCCAGCAGCTGGGCGGGAGGGTCCGATACGCAGTATTTT.

A word on this clonotype: Without the conserved terminal phenylalanine or tryptophan, this CDR3 likely stems from a read error. The CDR3 loop is CARLSGQGTEAFS. CDR3 bases: TGTGCCAGGTTAAGTGGGCAGGGGACTGAAGCTTTCTCT. The chain combines TRBV2 with TRBJ1-1; tentatively, D is TRBD1 (6 bases). The CDR3 extends over 13 amino acids. Germline lookup yields CDR1 SNHLY and CDR2 FYNNEI. Trimming left V 9 bases short and J 5 bases short, with 16 bases between.

The chain recombines TRBV24-1 with TRBJ2-3; 7 bases align to TRBD1. Germline loops: CDR1 KGHDR, CDR2 SFDVKD. The CDR3 totals 16 residues. The V and J ends lost 3 bases and 6 bases, in that order; junction bases with no gene match: 11. CDR3 coding DNA: TGTGCCACCAGTGATGCGCGACAGGGCGATTGGGATACGCAGTATTTT. It translates to CATSDARQGDWDTQYF.

Note on this clonotype: At one boundary the junction diverges from the germline segment, which might be a read error. The gene calls are TRBV7-9 and TRBJ2-3; D is uncertain. Germline assignment: CDR1 SEHNR and CDR2 FQNEAQ (reference sequence). CDR3 length: 13 amino acids. The CDR3 sequence: CASSLVAAESFFF. The DNA for the CDR3 is TGTGCCAGCAGCTTAGTAGCCGCAGAGTCGTTTTTTTTT.

The chain combines TRBV9 with TRBJ1-6, with D possibly matching TRBD1 (5 bases). The CDR3 spans 16 residues. CDR1 is SGDLS, CDR2 YYNGEE, per germline. Between the trimmed V and J ends, which lost 4 bases and 12 bases, there was a span of 23 bases. This chain's CDR3 is CASSLGGSGANVPLHF. The CDR3 nucleotides are TGTGCCAGCAGCTTGGGAGGGAGCGGGGCTAATGTACCCCTCCACTTT.

The rearrangement uses TRBV7-2 and TRBJ2-5; D ambiguous. There are 16 residues in the CDR3. CDR1 is SGHTA and CDR2 is FQGNSA in the germline V gene. V dropped 4 bases and J dropped 4 bases, with 19 bases sitting between them. The CDR3 spells CASSYRSGAVGETQYF. CDR3 in DNA: TGTGCCAGCAGCTACCGTTCGGGCGCCGTGGGAGAGACCCAGTACTTC.

Turning to this clonotype: At one end the junction does not follow the germline gene, possibly because of a read error. V usage is TRBV7-8 and J usage is TRBJ2-3, with D possibly called TRBD1 or TRBD2 (5 bases each). Germline-derived CDR1 and CDR2 are SGHVS and FQNEAQ. The CDR3 length is 13 residues. CDR3 nucleotide sequence: TGTGCCAGCGGGGTTGGGGGAAACGAGACAGCCCTTTTT. Encoded protein: CASGVGGNETALF.

Concerning this clonotype itself: At one of its ends the junction is not consistent with the germline gene, which may arise from a read error. The chain has TRBV7-2 and TRBJ2-5; D perhaps matches TRBD2 (6 bases). The germline gives CDR1 SGHTA, CDR2 FQGNSA. This CDR3 has 12 residues. In nucleotides, the CDR3 is TGTGCCAGCAGCGTAGTGGGAGGTCCCGAGACCTTC. Its protein product is CASSVVGGPETF.

Notes on this clonotype: Germline is not matched at one junction end, which may reflect a read error. The genes are TRBV7-9 and TRBJ2-3; D remains ambiguous. CDR1 and CDR2 (germline): SEHNR, FQNEAQ (reference sequence). This CDR3 region has 13 residues. CDR3 in DNA: TGTGCCAGCAGCCCCCACATCACAGATACGCAGTGTTTT. The encoded protein is CASSPHITDTQCF.

The gene calls are TRBV19 and TRBJ2-7; TRBD2 aligns across 12 bases. The V and J ends lost 5 bases and 2 bases, in that order; junction bases with no gene match: 4. Germline-derived CDR1 and CDR2 are LNHDA and SQIVND (reference sequence). The CDR3 covers 15 residues. CDR3 residues: CASSSRTSGTYEQYF. The CDR3 nucleotides read TGTGCCAGTAGTTCCCGGACTAGCGGGACCTACGAGCAGTACTTC.